The 7 T cell receptor beta chains below were found in one sample sequenced in a study of CD8+CD57+ T cells in acquired aplastic anemia listed by TCRdb under 2018. These reads were obtained on an Illumina HiSeq 2000. Profiling of TCR beta VDJ combinations and CDR3 sequences used genomic DNA as the template. The public reads were reanalyzed by TCRdb: fastp trimming at Q25, MiXCR alignment, in-frame beta chains only. Records with the same CDR3 protein are collapsed into one entry carrying the most frequent genes and DNA. The sample table contains 150,000 to 200,000 distinct CDR3 sequences; only one count was recorded for 64% of them. The biggest ten clones account for about 45% of the sample. Sequenced: sorted CD4+, CD8+, or CD8+CD57+ T cells (not recorded which) from PBMCs. The source is a human donor with severe aplastic anemia or a healthy control (not recorded which).

This clonotype came up a few times. The V call is TRBV19, the J call TRBJ2-7; D call uncertain. The V end lost 6 bases, the J end lost 0 bases, and 12 bases lay between the germline ends. This CDR3 comprises 14 residues. Germline V gives CDR1 LNHDA, CDR2 SQIVND (reference sequence). Here the CDR3 DNA reads TGTGCCAGTAGGCTGGATGCAAACTCCTACGAGCAGTACTTC. Its protein product is CASRLDANSYEQYF.

V usage is TRBV9 and J usage is TRBJ2-7, with 9 bases matching TRBD2. The ends lost 5 bases at V and 4 bases at J; junction bases unmatched: 4. The CDR3 has 13 amino acids. Germline CDR1 and CDR2: SGDLS and YYNGEE. The CDR3 here is CASSVLAGYEQYF. In nucleotides, the CDR3 is TGTGCCAGCAGTGTTCTAGCGGGGTACGAGCAGTACTTC.

The CDR3 region has the DNA TGCAGTGCTAGAGCTATAACCTACGAGCAGTACTTC. Translating gives CSARAITYEQYF. The V call is TRBV20-1, the J call TRBJ2-7; D not resolved. Germline assignment: CDR1 DFQATT and CDR2 SNEGSKA (reference sequence). V was shortened by 1 base and J by 2 bases, with 6 bases between the two germline ends. The CDR3 is made up of 12 amino acids.

This chain uses TRBV24-1 with TRBJ2-2; D is unresolved. The CDR3 length is 12 residues. V lost 6 bases and J 6 bases, leaving 7 bases between the germline ends. CDR1 is KGHDR and CDR2 is SFDVKD in the germline V gene. CDR3 in amino acids: CATSTGPGELFF. CDR3 bases: TGTGCCACCAGTACGGGTCCCGGGGAGCTGTTTTTT.

On this clonotype itself: The junction shows a germline mismatch at one end, possibly a read error. The V and J genes are TRBV2 and TRBJ2-3; TRBD2 matches 11 bases. There are 17 residues in the CDR3. The germline gives CDR1 SNHLY, CDR2 FYNNEI. This CDR3 reads CASSHGRTSGSTDTQYF. In DNA, the CDR3 is TGCGCCAGCAGCCATGGACGGACTAGCGGGAGCACAGATACGCAGTATTTT. The variable domain in full, completed from reference TRBV2 and TRBJ2-3, reads EPEVTQTPSHQVTQMGQEVILRCVPISNHLYFYWYRQILGQKVEFLVSFYNNEISEKSEIFDDQFSVERPDGSNFTLKIRSTKLEDSAMYFCASSHGRTSGSTDTQYFGPGTRLTVL.

The chain combines TRBV24-1 with TRBJ2-3; D is unresolved. CDR3 length equals 12 residues. Germline V gene lookup returns CDR1 KGHDR and CDR2 SFDVKD. V shed 7 bases and J shed 2 bases, with 6 bases lying between them. The CDR3: CATSTITDTQYF. The CDR3 region has the DNA TGTGCCACCAGCACAATCACAGATACGCAGTATTTT.

This clonotype appeared many times. The V call is TRBV10-3, the J call TRBJ2-7; maybe TRBD2 (5 bases). Per germline, CDR1 ENHRY and CDR2 SYGVKD. The CDR3 runs to 15 residues. The V gene lost 0 bases and the J gene lost 4 bases, with 13 bases spanning the gap. CDR3 protein: CAISESSGSLYEQYF. The DNA for the CDR3 is TGTGCCATCAGTGAGTCTTCGGGGAGTTTATACGAGCAGTACTTC.